This record concerns one TCR beta chain sequence. Methods used by the authors: How many nucleated cells were present was estimated from reference gene primer amplification. Assay used: immunoSEQ multiplex PCR; TCRdb lists only in-frame clones, some missing. That table gives V, J and clone size, and the DNA gave D and trimming. The data contain roughly 110,000 clones, approximately 80% of them singletons. These data come from a study of blood T cell repertoires in COVID-19. The V gene lost 0 bases and the J gene lost 1 base, with 10 bases spanning the gap. Germline loops: CDR1 LNHNV, CDR2 YYDKDF (reference sequence). The CDR3 has 16 amino acids.

The specimen was peripheral blood. The clonotype was recovered from a woman aged 70-85 years with acute or convalescent COVID-19. J is TRBJ1-3 and V is TRBV15, with D uncertain. CDR3 loop: CATSRDQALSGNTIYF. The CDR3 nucleotides are TGTGCCACCAGCAGAGATCAGGCCTTGTCTGGAAACACCATATATTTT.